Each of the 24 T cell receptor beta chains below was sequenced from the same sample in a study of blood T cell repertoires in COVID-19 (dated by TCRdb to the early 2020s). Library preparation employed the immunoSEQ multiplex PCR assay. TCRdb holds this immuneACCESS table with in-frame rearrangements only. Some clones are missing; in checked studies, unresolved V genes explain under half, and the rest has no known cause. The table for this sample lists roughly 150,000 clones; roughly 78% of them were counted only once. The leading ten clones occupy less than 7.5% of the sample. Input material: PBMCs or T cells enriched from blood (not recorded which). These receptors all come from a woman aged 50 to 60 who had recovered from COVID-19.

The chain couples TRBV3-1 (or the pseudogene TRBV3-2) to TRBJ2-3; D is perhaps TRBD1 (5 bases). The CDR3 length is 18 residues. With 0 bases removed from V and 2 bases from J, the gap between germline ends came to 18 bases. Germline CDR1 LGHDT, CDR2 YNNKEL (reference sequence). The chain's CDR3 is CASSQEATATPYTDTQYF. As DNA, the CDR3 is TGTGCCAGCAGCCAAGAAGCGACAGCTACACCCTACACAGATACGCAGTATTTT.

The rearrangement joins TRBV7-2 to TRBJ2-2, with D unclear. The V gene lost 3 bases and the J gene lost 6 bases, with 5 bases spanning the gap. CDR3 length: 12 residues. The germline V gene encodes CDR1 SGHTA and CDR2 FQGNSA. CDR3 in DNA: TGTGCCAGCAGCTTTAGTCCCGGGGAGCTGTTTTTT. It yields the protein CASSFSPGELFF.

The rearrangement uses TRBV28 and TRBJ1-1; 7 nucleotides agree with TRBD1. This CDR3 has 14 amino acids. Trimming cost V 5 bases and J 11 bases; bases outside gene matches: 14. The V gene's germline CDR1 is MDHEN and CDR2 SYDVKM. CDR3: CASSPPGQRVDAFF. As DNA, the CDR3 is TGTGCCAGCAGTCCGCCGGGACAGAGGGTTGATGCTTTCTTT.

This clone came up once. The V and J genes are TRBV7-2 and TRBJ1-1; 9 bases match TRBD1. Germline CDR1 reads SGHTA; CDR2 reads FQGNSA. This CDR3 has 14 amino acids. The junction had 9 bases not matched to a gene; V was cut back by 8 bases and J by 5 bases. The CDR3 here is CASDPDRGLTEAFF. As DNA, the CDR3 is TGTGCCAGCGATCCGGACAGGGGCTTGACTGAAGCTTTCTTT.

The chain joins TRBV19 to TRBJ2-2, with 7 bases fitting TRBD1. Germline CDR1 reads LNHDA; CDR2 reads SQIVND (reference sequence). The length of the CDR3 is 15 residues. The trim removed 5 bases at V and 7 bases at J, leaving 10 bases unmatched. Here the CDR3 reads CASSGYRGSGGELFF. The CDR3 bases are TGTGCCAGTAGTGGATACAGGGGTTCGGGCGGGGAGCTGTTTTTT.

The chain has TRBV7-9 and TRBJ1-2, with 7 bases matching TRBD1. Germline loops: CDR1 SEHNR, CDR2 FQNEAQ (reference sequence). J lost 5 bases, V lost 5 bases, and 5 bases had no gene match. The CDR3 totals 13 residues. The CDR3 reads CASSPPGQYGYTF. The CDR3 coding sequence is TGTGCCAGCAGCCCACCGGGACAGTATGGCTACACCTTC. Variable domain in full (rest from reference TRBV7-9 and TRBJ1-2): DTGVSQNPRHKITKRGQNVTFRCDPISEHNRLYWYRQTLGQGPEFLTYFQNEAQLEKSRLLSDRFSAERPKGSFSTLEIQRTEQGDSAMYLCASSPPGQYGYTFGSGTRLTVV.

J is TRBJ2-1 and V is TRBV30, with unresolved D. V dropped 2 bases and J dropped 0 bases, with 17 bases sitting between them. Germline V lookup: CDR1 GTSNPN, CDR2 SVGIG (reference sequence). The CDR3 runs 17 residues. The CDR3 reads CAWSPDRTSSSYNEQFF. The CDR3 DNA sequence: TGTGCCTGGAGTCCTGATAGAACGTCGAGCTCCTACAATGAGCAGTTCTTC.

CDR3 sequence (DNA): TGTGCCAGCAGCTTGCCAGGGTGGGCAACATATGGCTACACCTTC. Protein: CASSLPGWATYGYTF. V usage is TRBV5-8 and J usage is TRBJ1-2; TRBD1 is a possible D gene (5 bases). Germline V gene data show CDR1 as SGHTS and CDR2 as YDEGEE. This CDR3 region has 15 residues. Trimming took off 1 base at V and 5 bases at J, with 15 bases between the two ends.

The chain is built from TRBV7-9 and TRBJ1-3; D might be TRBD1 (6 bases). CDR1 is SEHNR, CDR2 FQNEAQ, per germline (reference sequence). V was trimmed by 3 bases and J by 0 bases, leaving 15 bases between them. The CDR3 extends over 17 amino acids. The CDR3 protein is CASSLPGGATSGNTIYF. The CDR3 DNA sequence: TGTGCCAGCAGCTTGCCCGGGGGGGCTACCTCTGGAAACACCATATATTTT.

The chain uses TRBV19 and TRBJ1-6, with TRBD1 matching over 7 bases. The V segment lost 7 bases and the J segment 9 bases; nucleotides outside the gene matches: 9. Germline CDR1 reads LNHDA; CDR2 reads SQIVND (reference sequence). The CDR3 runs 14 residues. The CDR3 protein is CASTVTGRVSPLHF. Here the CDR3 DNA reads TGTGCCAGTACTGTGACAGGGCGAGTTTCACCCCTCCACTTT. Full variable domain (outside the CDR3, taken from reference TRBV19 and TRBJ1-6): DGGITQSPKYLFRKEGQNVTLSCEQNLNHDAMYWYRQDPGQGLRLIYYSQIVNDFQKGDIAEGYSVSREKKESFPLTVTSAQKNPTAFYLCASTVTGRVSPLHFGNGTRLTVT.

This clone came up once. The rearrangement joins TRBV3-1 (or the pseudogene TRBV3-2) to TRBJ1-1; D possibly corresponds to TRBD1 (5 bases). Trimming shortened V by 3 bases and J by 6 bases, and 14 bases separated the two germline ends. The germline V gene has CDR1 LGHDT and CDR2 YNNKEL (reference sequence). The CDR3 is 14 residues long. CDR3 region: CASSHASGGAEAFF. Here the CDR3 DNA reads TGTGCCAGCAGCCATGCTTCGGGAGGGGCTGAAGCTTTCTTT.

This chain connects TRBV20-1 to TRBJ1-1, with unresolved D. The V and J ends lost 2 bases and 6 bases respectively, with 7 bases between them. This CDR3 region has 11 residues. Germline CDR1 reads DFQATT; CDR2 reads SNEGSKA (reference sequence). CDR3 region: CSARRRAEAFF. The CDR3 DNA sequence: TGCAGTGCTAGAAGGAGGGCTGAAGCTTTCTTT.

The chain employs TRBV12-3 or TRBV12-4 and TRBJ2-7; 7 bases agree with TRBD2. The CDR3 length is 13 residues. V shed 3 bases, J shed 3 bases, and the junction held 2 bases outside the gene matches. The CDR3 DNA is TGTGCCAGCAGTTTTGGGGGGGGCTACGAGCAGTACTTC. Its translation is CASSFGGGYEQYF.

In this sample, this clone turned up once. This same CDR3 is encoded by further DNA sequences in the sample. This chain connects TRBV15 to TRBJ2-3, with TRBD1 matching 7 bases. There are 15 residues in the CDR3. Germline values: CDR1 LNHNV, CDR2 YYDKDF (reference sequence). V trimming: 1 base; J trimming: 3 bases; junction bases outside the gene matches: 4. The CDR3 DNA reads TGTGCCACCAGCAGAGGAGGGGGCCTTACAGATACGCAGTATTTT. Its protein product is CATSRGGGLTDTQYF. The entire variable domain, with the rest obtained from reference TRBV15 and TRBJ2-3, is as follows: DAMVIQNPRYQVTQFGKPVTLSCSQTLNHNVMYWYQQKSSQAPKLLFHYYDKDFNNEADTPDNFQSRRPNTSFCFLDIRSPGLGDTAMYLCATSRGGGLTDTQYFGPGTRLTVL.

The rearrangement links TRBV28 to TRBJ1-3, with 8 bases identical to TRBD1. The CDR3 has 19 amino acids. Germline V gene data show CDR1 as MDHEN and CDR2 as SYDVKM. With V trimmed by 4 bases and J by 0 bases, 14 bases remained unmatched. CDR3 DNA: TGTGCCAGCAGTTCCGGGACAGGATATCCTAGACACTCTGGAAACACCATATATTTT. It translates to CASSSGTGYPRHSGNTIYF.

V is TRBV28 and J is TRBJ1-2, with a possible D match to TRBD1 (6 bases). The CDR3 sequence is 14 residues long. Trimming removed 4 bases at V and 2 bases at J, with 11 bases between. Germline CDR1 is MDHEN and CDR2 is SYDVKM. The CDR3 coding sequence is TGTGCCAGCAGTTCCCTAGGACAGAACTATGGCTACACCTTC. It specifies CASSSLGQNYGYTF.

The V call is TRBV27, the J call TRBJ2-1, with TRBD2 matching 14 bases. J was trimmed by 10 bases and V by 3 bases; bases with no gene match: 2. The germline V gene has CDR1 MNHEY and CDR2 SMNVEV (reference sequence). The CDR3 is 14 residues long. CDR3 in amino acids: CASSLTSGGEEQFF. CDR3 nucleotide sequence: TGTGCCAGCAGTTTGACTAGCGGGGGGGAAGAGCAGTTCTTC.

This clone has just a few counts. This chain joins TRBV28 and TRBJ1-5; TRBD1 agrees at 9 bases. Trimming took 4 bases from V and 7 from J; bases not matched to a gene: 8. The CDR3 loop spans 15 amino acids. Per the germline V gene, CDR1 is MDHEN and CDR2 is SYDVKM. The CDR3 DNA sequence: TGTGCCAGCAGTTCCCCCGGACAGGGGAGGCAGCCCCAGCATTTT. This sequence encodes CASSSPGQGRQPQHF. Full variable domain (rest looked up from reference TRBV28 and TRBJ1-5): DVKVTQSSRYLVKRTGEKVFLECVQDMDHENMFWYRQDPGLGLRLIYFSYDVKMKEKGDIPEGYSVSREKKERFSLILESASTNQTSMYLCASSSPGQGRQPQHFGDGTRLSIL.

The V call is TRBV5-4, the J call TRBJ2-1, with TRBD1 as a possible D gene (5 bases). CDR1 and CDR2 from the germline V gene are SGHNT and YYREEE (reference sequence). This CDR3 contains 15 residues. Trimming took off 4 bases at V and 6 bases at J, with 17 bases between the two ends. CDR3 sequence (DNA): TGTGCCAGCAGCGACAGTACATCTTCCGCCAATGAGCAGTTCTTC. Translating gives CASSDSTSSANEQFF. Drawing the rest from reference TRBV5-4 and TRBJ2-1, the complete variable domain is ETGVTQSPTHLIKTRGQQVTLRCSSQSGHNTVSWYQQALGQGPQFIFQYYREEENGRGNFPPRFSGLQFPNYSSELNVNALELDDSALYLCASSDSTSSANEQFFGPGTRLTVL.

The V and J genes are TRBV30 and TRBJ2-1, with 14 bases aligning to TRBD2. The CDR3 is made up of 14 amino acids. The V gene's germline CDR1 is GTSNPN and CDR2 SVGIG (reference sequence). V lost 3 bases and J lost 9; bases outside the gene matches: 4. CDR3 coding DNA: TGTGCCTGGAGGACTAGCGGGGGGGCACTTGAGCAGTTCTTC. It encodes CAWRTSGGALEQFF. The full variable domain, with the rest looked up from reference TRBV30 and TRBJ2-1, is SQTIHQWPATLVQPVGSPLSLECTVEGTSNPNLYWYRQAAGRGLQLLFYSVGIGQISSEVPQNLSASRPQDRQFILSSKKLLLSDSGFYLCAWRTSGGALEQFFGPGTRLTVL.

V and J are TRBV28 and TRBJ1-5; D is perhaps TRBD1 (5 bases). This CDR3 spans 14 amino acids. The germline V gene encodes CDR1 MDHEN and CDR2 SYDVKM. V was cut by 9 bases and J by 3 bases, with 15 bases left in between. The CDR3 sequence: CASNRPVTNQPQHF. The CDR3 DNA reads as TGTGCCAGTAACAGGCCAGTGACCAATCAGCCCCAGCATTTT.

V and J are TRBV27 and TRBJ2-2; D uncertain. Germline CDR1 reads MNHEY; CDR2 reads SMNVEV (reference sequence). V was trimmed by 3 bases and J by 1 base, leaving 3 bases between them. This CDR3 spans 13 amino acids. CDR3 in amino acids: CASSFGNTGELFF. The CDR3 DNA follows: TGTGCCAGCAGTTTCGGGAACACCGGGGAGCTGTTTTTT.

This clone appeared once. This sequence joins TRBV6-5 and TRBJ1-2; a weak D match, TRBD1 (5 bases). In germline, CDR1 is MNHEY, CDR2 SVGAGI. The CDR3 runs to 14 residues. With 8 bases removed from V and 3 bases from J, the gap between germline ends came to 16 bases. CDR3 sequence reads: CASRGTAGHYGYTF. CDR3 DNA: TGTGCCAGCCGGGGGACCGCCGGACACTATGGCTACACCTTC.

The CDR3 DNA follows: TGTGCCAGCAGTTCCCCGGGACAGGTGCATGAAAAACTGTTTTTT. Its protein is CASSSPGQVHEKLFF. The chain carries TRBV28 and TRBJ1-4; 8 nucleotides agree with TRBD1. CDR1 is MDHEN and CDR2 is SYDVKM in the germline V gene. This CDR3 contains 15 residues. V shed 4 bases, J shed 6 bases, and the junction held 7 bases outside the gene matches. The whole variable domain, remainder taken from reference TRBV28 and TRBJ1-4, is DVKVTQSSRYLVKRTGEKVFLECVQDMDHENMFWYRQDPGLGLRLIYFSYDVKMKEKGDIPEGYSVSREKKERFSLILESASTNQTSMYLCASSSPGQVHEKLFFGSGTQLSVL.